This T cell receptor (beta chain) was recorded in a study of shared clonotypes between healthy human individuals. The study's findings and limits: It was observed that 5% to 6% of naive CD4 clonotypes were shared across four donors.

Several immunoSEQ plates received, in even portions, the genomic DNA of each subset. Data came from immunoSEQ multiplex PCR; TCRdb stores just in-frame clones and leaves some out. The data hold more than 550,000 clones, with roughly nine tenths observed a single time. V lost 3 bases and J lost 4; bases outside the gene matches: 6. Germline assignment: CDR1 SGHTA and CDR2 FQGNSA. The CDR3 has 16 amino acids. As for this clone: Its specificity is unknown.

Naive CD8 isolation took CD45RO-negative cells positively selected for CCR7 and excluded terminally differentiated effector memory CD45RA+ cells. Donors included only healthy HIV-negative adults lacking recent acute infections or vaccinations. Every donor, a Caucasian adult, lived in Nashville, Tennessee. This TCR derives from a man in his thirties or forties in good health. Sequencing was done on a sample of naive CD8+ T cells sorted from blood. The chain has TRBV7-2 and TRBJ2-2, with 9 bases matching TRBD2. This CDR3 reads CASSFASGEITGELFF. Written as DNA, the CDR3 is TGTGCCAGCAGCTTCGCTAGCGGGGAAATCACCGGGGAGCTGTTTTTT.